The 7 T cell receptor beta chains in this list originate from one sample, sequenced in a study of blood T cells in healthy people across ages. The use of a sample-barcoded 5' primer and a J-beta primer mix characterized a second PCR of about 7 to 12 cycles. TCRdb redid the calling of the 5' RACE reads with MiXCR, one entry per CDR3 protein. Among 800,000 to 950,000 distinct CDR3 sequences listed, under 35% were seen once. The same data also went into a second study, on T cells of mothers and their children.

The sample taken for sequencing was blood. The receptor source for this set is a woman aged 40 to 50 in good health.

This clonotype was detected only once. The chain employs TRBV6-2 or TRBV6-3 and TRBJ2-5; D is unclear. The J call may not be correct, given that the DNA end is closer to TRBJ2-7. The CDR3 has 12 amino acids. CDR1 MNHEY and CDR2 SVGEGT come from the germline V gene. CDR3 amino acids: CASSAQRYEQYF. CDR3 bases: TGTGCCAGCAGTGCTCAGCGATACGAGCAGTACTTC.

To note about this clonotype: A much more abundant neighbour one base away suggests this may be a read error. The chain joins TRBV3-1 to TRBJ2-7, with D hard to call. From germline, CDR1 is LGHDT and CDR2 YNNKEL (reference sequence). This CDR3 is 12 amino acids long. V was pared by 6 bases and J by 5 bases, with 11 bases between. CDR3 sequence (DNA): TGTGCCAGCAGTCGTAACTGCGACGAGCAGTACTTC. Translated: CASSRNCDEQYF.

This chain connects TRBV12-3 or TRBV12-4 to TRBJ1-4; D is possibly TRBD1 (5 bases). With 6 bases removed from V and 0 bases from J, the gap between germline ends came to 14 bases. The CDR3 is made up of 16 amino acids. The CDR3 loop reads CASSPWRGSTNEKLFF. The DNA of the CDR3 is TGTGCCAGCAGCCCCTGGAGGGGTTCAACTAATGAAAAACTGTTTTTT.

V is TRBV28 and J is TRBJ1-2; tentatively, D is TRBD1 (6 bases). CDR1 is MDHEN, CDR2 SYDVKM, per germline. This CDR3 is built from 16 residues. The V end was cut by 6 bases, the J end by 0 bases, with 17 bases between. CDR3: CASRERGATSNYGYTF. CDR3 bases: TGTGCCAGCAGGGAGCGGGGGGCAACGTCTAACTATGGCTACACCTTC.

In its sample, this clonotype was seen a few times. CDR3 in amino acids: CASSLVGQGGYNEQFF. CDR3 coding DNA: TGTGCCAGCAGCTTAGTGGGGCAGGGGGGATACAATGAGCAGTTCTTC. The chain couples TRBV7-9 to TRBJ2-1, with D possibly matching TRBD1 (7 bases). Trimming left V 1 base short and J 4 bases short, with 14 bases between. CDR1 SEHNR and CDR2 FQNEAQ come from the germline V gene (reference sequence). The CDR3 loop spans 16 amino acids.

This clonotype was seen a few times. The rearrangement joins TRBV5-1 to TRBJ1-2, with a weak D call TRBD1 (5 bases). Germline V gene data show CDR1 as SGHRS and CDR2 as YFSETQ. The CDR3 is 20 amino acids. Trimming pared 2 bases from V and 4 bases from J, leaving 30 bases between. CDR3 region: CASSFGWIVNRRDDFYGYTF. Here the CDR3 DNA reads TGCGCCAGCAGCTTTGGGTGGATAGTGAACAGGCGCGACGACTTCTATGGCTACACCTTC.

This clonotype was recorded a few times. CDR3 in amino acids: CSVDGGRSGELFF. The CDR3 bases are TGCAGCGTTGACGGGGGCAGGTCCGGGGAGCTGTTTTTT. The chain links TRBV29-1 to TRBJ2-2; D assignment may be TRBD1 or TRBD2 (6 bases each). CDR1 is SQVTM, CDR2 ANQGSEA, per germline. The CDR3 totals 13 residues. V lost 3 bases to trimming and J lost 6 bases, with 11 bases between them.